This TCR beta chain was documented in a study of T cell repertoires in cytomegalovirus infection. Study at large: Through public TCR beta signatures, both CMV infection and matching HLA type were indicated. Broader study findings: There were carriers of CMV plus the relevant HLA, and cumulative public TCR beta family frequency identified them. CMV-specific TCR beta clonotypes restricted by HLA-C dominated the ex vivo response.

TCRdb reprocessed the reads via MiXCR and lists one record per CDR3 protein. The profile shows around 450,000 distinct CDR3 sequences, 11% of them singletons. This clonotype appeared a few times. Its matching antigen is unknown. Germline V CDR1 and CDR2: MGHRA, YSYEKL. V was shortened by 4 bases and J by 5 bases, with 14 bases between the two germline ends. This CDR3 is built from 14 residues. V gene TRBV4-1 combines with J gene TRBJ2-5; maybe TRBD2 (5 bases). The specimen was PBMCs. The clonotype comes from a human donor in good health (CMV status not recorded). Some clones in this sample may be carry-over from other donors' samples. CDR3 sequence (DNA): TGCGCCAGCAGCCTCCTTCCGAGGGTGGAGACCCAGTACTTC. Translated, it gives CASSLLPRVETQYF.